The 30 T cell receptor beta chains below come from one sample, sequenced in a study of blood T cell repertoires in COVID-19. Data came from immunoSEQ multiplex PCR; TCRdb stores just in-frame clones and leaves some out. The table records fewer than 250,000 clones, approximately 80% of them present only once. Sequenced input: peripheral blood. The receptors shown here come from an older woman with active or convalescent COVID-19.

The genes are TRBV5-1 and TRBJ2-3; 7 nucleotides line up with TRBD2. Per germline, CDR1 SGHRS and CDR2 YFSETQ. J was trimmed by 5 bases and V by 0 bases; bases with no gene match: 6. The CDR3 has 15 residues. The CDR3 is CASSLVPAGRDTQYF. The CDR3 region has the DNA TGCGCCAGCAGCTTGGTCCCAGCGGGGAGAGATACGCAGTATTTT. The full variable domain, completed using reference TRBV5-1 and TRBJ2-3, is KAGVTQTPRYLIKTRGQQVTLSCSPISGHRSVSWYQQTPGQGLQFLFEYFSETQRNKGNFPGRFSGRQFSNSRSEMNVSTLELGDSALYLCASSLVPAGRDTQYFGPGTRLTVL.

This clone came up once. The chain links TRBV2 to TRBJ1-2; 10 bases align to TRBD1. The CDR3 runs to 16 residues. The V and J ends lost 2 bases and 6 bases, in that order; junction bases with no gene match: 9. Per the germline V gene, CDR1 is SNHLY and CDR2 is FYNNEI. The CDR3 reads CASSERSGTGVDGYTF. As DNA, the CDR3 is TGTGCCAGCAGTGAACGGTCCGGGACAGGGGTCGATGGCTACACCTTC.

The V gene is TRBV5-1, the J gene TRBJ2-1; D remains ambiguous. CDR1 is SGHRS, CDR2 YFSETQ, per germline. V lost 0 bases to trimming and J lost 10 bases, with 11 bases between them. The CDR3 runs to 13 residues. The CDR3 here is CASSLVAKMEQFF. The CDR3, as DNA: TGCGCCAGCAGCTTGGTTGCGAAAATGGAGCAGTTCTTC.

J is TRBJ1-1 and V is TRBV5-1, with 7 bases fitting TRBD1. The CDR3 length is 18 residues. Germline CDR1 and CDR2: SGHRS and YFSETQ. Trimming took 5 bases from V and 8 from J; bases not matched to a gene: 24. This chain's CDR3 is CASRVGLFGPRQGREAFF. CDR3 nucleotides: TGCGCCAGCAGAGTTGGGTTATTCGGGCCGAGACAGGGAAGGGAAGCTTTCTTT. The variable domain in full, completed from reference TRBV5-1 and TRBJ1-1, reads KAGVTQTPRYLIKTRGQQVTLSCSPISGHRSVSWYQQTPGQGLQFLFEYFSETQRNKGNFPGRFSGRQFSNSRSEMNVSTLELGDSALYLCASRVGLFGPRQGREAFFGQGTRLTVV.

This clone was seen only once. The chain uses TRBV27 and TRBJ1-4; tentatively, D is TRBD1 (6 bases). This CDR3 is built from 20 residues. V was pared by 5 bases and J by 0 bases, with 25 bases between. CDR1 is MNHEY, CDR2 SMNVEV, per germline (reference sequence). In DNA, the CDR3 is TGTGCCAGCAGTCCGATATCTTGGACAGCCCATCTTGCAACTAATGAAAAACTGTTTTTT. It encodes CASSPISWTAHLATNEKLFF.

This clone was counted once. The rearrangement joins TRBV5-4 to TRBJ1-3; TRBD1 agrees at 8 bases. The CDR3 has 13 residues. Germline CDR1 is SGHNT and CDR2 is YYREEE (reference sequence). After removal of 2 bases from V and 8 bases from J, the junction contained 3 bases not matched to a gene. The CDR3 here is CASSLQGEDTIYF. Here the CDR3 DNA reads TGTGCCAGCAGCTTACAGGGGGAGGACACCATATATTTT.

The chain joins TRBV9 to TRBJ2-5; TRBD2 agrees at 10 bases. The V and J ends lost 0 bases and 3 bases, in that order; junction bases with no gene match: 5. The CDR3 length is 16 residues. CDR1 SGDLS and CDR2 YYNGEE come from the germline V gene. The CDR3 spells CASSVGGLAGEETQYF. CDR3 DNA: TGTGCCAGCAGCGTAGGGGGGCTAGCGGGAGAAGAGACCCAGTACTTC. Full variable domain (rest looked up from reference TRBV9 and TRBJ2-5): DSGVTQTPKHLITATGQRVTLRCSPRSGDLSVYWYQQSLDQGLQFLIQYYNGEERAKGNILERFSAQQFPDLHSELNLSSLELGDSALYFCASSVGGLAGEETQYFGPGTRLLVL.

The V and J genes are TRBV20-1 and TRBJ2-3, with D tentatively TRBD1 (5 bases). V was trimmed by 3 bases and J by 8 bases, leaving 15 bases between them. The CDR3 runs to 13 residues. The germline V gene encodes CDR1 DFQATT and CDR2 SNEGSKA (reference sequence). CDR3 residues: CSASRTPDGTQYF. CDR3 DNA sequence: TGCAGTGCTAGTCGGACACCTGATGGTACGCAGTATTTT.

The rearrangement links TRBV3-1 (or the pseudogene TRBV3-2) to TRBJ2-2; D perhaps matches TRBD2 (5 bases). This CDR3 has 14 residues. The V end was cut by 4 bases, the J end by 4 bases, with 10 bases between. Germline V gene lookup returns CDR1 LGHDT and CDR2 YNNKEL (reference sequence). CDR3 coding DNA: TGTGCCAGCAGCCTGGAGGCACCCACCGGGGAGCTGTTTTTT. As protein: CASSLEAPTGELFF.

The rearrangement links TRBV4-1 to TRBJ2-2; 9 nucleotides match TRBD2. Germline V gene sequence: CDR1 MGHRA, CDR2 YSYEKL. The CDR3 covers 17 residues. The ends lost 1 base at V and 0 bases at J; junction bases unmatched: 3. The DNA for the CDR3 is TGCGCCAGCAGCCAAGGCCTAGCGGGATCGAACACCGGGGAGCTGTTTTTT. This gives the protein CASSQGLAGSNTGELFF.

The chain links TRBV6-4 to TRBJ1-1; D remains ambiguous. Germline V gene data show CDR1 as MRHNA and CDR2 as SNTAGT. The V end was cut by 6 bases, the J end by 4 bases, with 12 bases between. The CDR3 length is 13 residues. The CDR3: CASSRDPSTEAFF. DNA for the CDR3: TGTGCCAGCAGCCGGGATCCGTCCACTGAAGCTTTCTTT.

In its sample, this clone was seen once. The chain couples TRBV3-1 (or the pseudogene TRBV3-2) to TRBJ1-3; D gene ambiguous. In germline, CDR1 is LGHDT, CDR2 YNNKEL (reference sequence). Deletions cut 2 bases from V and 0 bases from J, with 8 bases between. The CDR3 is made up of 15 amino acids. CDR3 DNA: TGTGCCAGCAGCCAAACCTATCGCTCTGGAAACACCATATATTTT. Translated, it gives CASSQTYRSGNTIYF.

The rearrangement links TRBV2 to TRBJ1-5; 10 nucleotides match TRBD1. In germline, CDR1 is SNHLY, CDR2 FYNNEI. Trimming cost V 5 bases and J 5 bases; bases outside gene matches: 3. The CDR3 covers 14 residues. CDR3 DNA: TGTGCCAGCAGTCTCGGACAGGGGGATCAGCCCCAGCATTTT. Residues: CASSLGQGDQPQHF.

The chain couples TRBV6-5 to TRBJ1-5; TRBD1 agrees at 10 bases. This CDR3 spans 15 amino acids. Germline V gene lookup returns CDR1 MNHEY and CDR2 SVGAGI. Trimming at V came to 6 bases and at J to 5 bases, leaving 7 bases not matched to a gene. CDR3: CASSVGGTGDQPQHF. In nucleotides, the CDR3 is TGTGCCAGCAGCGTCGGTGGGACAGGGGATCAGCCCCAGCATTTT.

The genes are TRBV4-1 and TRBJ1-1; D is ambiguous. The germline CDR1 and CDR2 sequences are MGHRA and YSYEKL. V dropped 1 base and J dropped 4 bases, with 13 bases sitting between them. The CDR3 consists of 15 residues. CDR3 region: CASSQVDFRGTEAFF. For the CDR3, the DNA is TGCGCCAGCAGCCAAGTGGATTTCCGGGGCACTGAAGCTTTCTTT.

Only one count was recorded for this clone. This chain's CDR3 is CASSLASGSSYEQYF. The CDR3 DNA follows: TGTGCCAGCAGCTTAGCTAGCGGGAGCTCCTACGAGCAGTACTTC. The chain employs TRBV11-2 and TRBJ2-7, with TRBD2 matching over 10 bases. CDR1 SGHAT and CDR2 FQNNGV come from the germline V gene. The CDR3 is 15 residues long. Trimming at V came to 1 base and at J to 0 bases, leaving 0 bases not matched to a gene. Complete variable domain (other parts from reference TRBV11-2 and TRBJ2-7): EAGVAQSPRYKIIEKRQSVAFWCNPISGHATLYWYQQILGQGPKLLIQFQNNGVVDDSQLPKDRFSAERLKGVDSTLKIQPAKLEDSAVYLCASSLASGSSYEQYFGPGTRLTVT.

This clone was seen a single time. The rearrangement links TRBV19 to TRBJ2-1; D possibly corresponds to TRBD2 (6 bases). The length of the CDR3 is 14 residues. CDR1 and CDR2 (germline): LNHDA, SQIVND (reference sequence). The V and J ends lost 6 bases and 8 bases respectively, with 17 bases between them. The CDR3 region is CASSPRVLAYEQFF. In nucleotides, the CDR3 is TGTGCCAGTAGCCCCCGTGTACTAGCCTATGAGCAGTTCTTC.

This clone was observed a few times. The V call is TRBV5-4, the J call TRBJ2-3; 7 nucleotides align to TRBD1. Germline V gene data show CDR1 as SGHNT and CDR2 as YYREEE (reference sequence). The CDR3 has 15 amino acids. V shed 3 bases and J 8 bases; nucleotides not matched to a gene: 12. The CDR3 region has the DNA TGTGCCAGCAGCTCCCGACAGGGTGAGTCGGGTACGCAGTATTTT. This gives the protein CASSSRQGESGTQYF.

V is TRBV3-1 (or the pseudogene TRBV3-2) and J is TRBJ2-7, with 7 bases matching TRBD2. V gave up 3 bases and J gave up 3 bases; unmatched junction bases: 11. From germline, CDR1 is LGHDT and CDR2 YNNKEL (reference sequence). The CDR3 has 16 amino acids. The CDR3 reads CASSQVGGRAFYEQYF. CDR3 bases: TGTGCCAGCAGCCAGGTCGGGGGGAGGGCTTTCTACGAGCAGTACTTC.

The rearrangement links TRBV11-2 to TRBJ2-1; D not resolved. The CDR3 is 11 amino acids. V was shortened by 3 bases and J by 6 bases, with 3 bases between the two germline ends. Looked up from germline, CDR1 is SGHAT and CDR2 is FQNNGV. Here the CDR3 reads CASSFRNEQFF. The CDR3 nucleotides are TGTGCCAGCAGCTTTCGCAATGAGCAGTTCTTC.

The V gene is TRBV6-5, the J gene TRBJ1-5; the D gene is possibly TRBD1 (6 bases). Germline CDR1 MNHEY, CDR2 SVGAGI. Trimming pared 7 bases from V and 4 bases from J, leaving 11 bases between. The CDR3 runs to 13 residues. CDR3 region: CASTQRGNQPQHF. The CDR3 coding sequence is TGTGCCAGCACTCAAAGGGGGAATCAGCCCCAGCATTTT.

The chain recombines TRBV7-2 with TRBJ2-5; D may be TRBD1 (6 bases). V was shortened by 3 bases and J by 0 bases, with 8 bases between the two germline ends. The CDR3 length is 14 residues. Per the germline V gene, CDR1 is SGHTA and CDR2 is FQGNSA. DNA of the CDR3: TGTGCCAGCAGCTTTAGACAGGACCAAGAGACCCAGTACTTC. This codes for CASSFRQDQETQYF.

This sequence joins TRBV5-1 and TRBJ2-2; D perhaps matches TRBD2 (6 bases). The CDR3 extends over 14 amino acids. Germline CDR1 reads SGHRS; CDR2 reads YFSETQ. With 4 bases removed from V and 4 bases from J, the gap between germline ends came to 11 bases. CDR3 region: CASSLQGGTGELFF. DNA of the CDR3: TGCGCCAGCAGCCTTCAGGGAGGCACCGGGGAGCTGTTTTTT.

This rearrangement joins TRBV21-1 to TRBJ2-2; the table's TRBD2 call for D was not verified on the DNA. TRBV21-1 is flagged as a pseudogene. The CDR3 runs 16 residues. CDR3 sequence (DNA): TGTGCCAGCAGCCGCCGACTAGCGGGGAACACCGGGGAGCTGTTTTTT. Translated, it gives CASSRRLAGNTGELFF.

This chain uses TRBV4-2 with TRBJ2-3; 10 nucleotides align to TRBD2. J gave up 1 base and V 0 bases, and 4 bases lay outside the gene matches. CDR3 length equals 17 residues. Germline-derived CDR1 and CDR2 are LGHNA and YNFKEQ. CDR3 residues: CASSQEGSGGGTDTQYF. The CDR3 nucleotides are TGTGCCAGCAGCCAAGAGGGAAGCGGGGGGGGCACAGATACGCAGTATTTT.

The chain couples TRBV12-3 or TRBV12-4 to TRBJ2-3; D ambiguous. This CDR3 region has 12 residues. Trimming took 6 bases from V and 11 from J, leaving 15 bases between them. CDR3: CASSERLGMQYF. The DNA for the CDR3 is TGTGCCAGCAGCGAACGCCTAGGTATGCAGTATTTT.

This chain uses TRBV6-5 with TRBJ2-3, with a possible D match to TRBD1 (6 bases). The CDR3 sequence is 13 residues long. The V gene lost 8 bases and the J gene lost 9 bases, with 18 bases spanning the gap. Looked up from germline, CDR1 is MNHEY and CDR2 is SVGAGI. CDR3 amino acids: CASCRDTFNTQYF. The DNA for the CDR3 is TGTGCCAGCTGCCGGGACACCTTCAACACGCAGTATTTT.

The rearrangement joins TRBV19 to TRBJ2-2; D gene uncertain. V shed 5 bases and J shed 7 bases, with 11 bases lying between them. The CDR3 covers 13 residues. Germline values: CDR1 LNHDA, CDR2 SQIVND (reference sequence). DNA of the CDR3: TGTGCCAGTAGTTACTCCTTAAGCGGGGAGCTGTTTTTT. Its translation is CASSYSLSGELFF.

This clone was detected ten times or more. The chain combines TRBV7-9 with TRBJ1-1; TRBD1 aligns across 7 bases. This CDR3 is 13 amino acids long. The germline gives CDR1 SEHNR, CDR2 FQNEAQ (reference sequence). Unmatched junction bases numbered 6, after V lost 5 bases and J lost 6 bases. The CDR3 is CASSPHGQAEAFF. CDR3 coding DNA: TGTGCCAGCAGCCCCCACGGACAGGCTGAAGCTTTCTTT. Full variable domain (remainder filled in from reference TRBV7-9 and TRBJ1-1): DTGVSQNPRHKITKRGQNVTFRCDPISEHNRLYWYRQTLGQGPEFLTYFQNEAQLEKSRLLSDRFSAERPKGSFSTLEIQRTEQGDSAMYLCASSPHGQAEAFFGQGTRLTVV.

The J gene is TRBJ1-5, the V gene TRBV6-4; D is undetermined. This CDR3 spans 13 amino acids. Germline V gene data show CDR1 as MRHNA and CDR2 as SNTAGT. Trimming took off 1 base at V and 7 bases at J, with 8 bases between the two ends. For the CDR3, the DNA is TGTGCCAGCAGTGACTGGTCCGGGCAGCCCCAGCATTTT. Amino acids: CASSDWSGQPQHF.